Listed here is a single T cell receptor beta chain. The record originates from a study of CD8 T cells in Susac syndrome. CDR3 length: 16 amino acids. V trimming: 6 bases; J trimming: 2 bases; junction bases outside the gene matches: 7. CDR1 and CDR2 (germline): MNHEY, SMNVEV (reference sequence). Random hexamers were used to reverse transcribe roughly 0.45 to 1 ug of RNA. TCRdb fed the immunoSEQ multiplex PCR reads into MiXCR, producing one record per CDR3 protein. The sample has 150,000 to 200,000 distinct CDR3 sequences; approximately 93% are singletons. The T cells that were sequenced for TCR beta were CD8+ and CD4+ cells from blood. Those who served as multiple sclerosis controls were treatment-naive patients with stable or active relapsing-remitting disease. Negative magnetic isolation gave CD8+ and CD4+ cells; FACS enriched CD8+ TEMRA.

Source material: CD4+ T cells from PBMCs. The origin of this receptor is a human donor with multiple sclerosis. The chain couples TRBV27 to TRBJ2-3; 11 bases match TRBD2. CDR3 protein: CASRTSGVDYTDTQYF. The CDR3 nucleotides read TGTGCCAGCAGGACTAGCGGGGTAGATTACACAGATACGCAGTATTTT.